The entry below describes one TCR beta chain. The data stem from a study of shared clonotypes between healthy human individuals. Generated by immunoSEQ multiplex PCR, the TCRdb table keeps only in-frame clones and is missing some. The table includes some 1.5 million clones, roughly 96% detected once. CDR1 MNHEY and CDR2 SVGAGI come from the germline V gene. The V gene lost 6 bases and the J gene lost 4 bases, with 15 bases spanning the gap. The CDR3 runs to 14 residues. This chain connects TRBV6-5 to TRBJ1-2, with D tentatively TRBD1 (6 bases). The sequencing sample was made of naive CD4+ T cells sorted from blood. Noted subset: CD45RA+ positively selected. The clonotype was recovered from a man aged 25-40 years in good health. The DNA of the CDR3 is TGTGCCAGCAGGAGGGACACCATACTCTATGGCTACACCTTC. It specifies CASRRDTILYGYTF.